This record covers a single TCR beta chain. This sample stems from a study of blood T cell repertoires in COVID-19. The overall study: The cDNA or gDNA used as material had been derived from T cells, B-cell-depleted T cells, or PBMCs.

The V gene end was trimmed by 2 bases and the J gene end by 0 bases; junction bases not matched to a gene: 3. There are 16 residues in the CDR3. The germline CDR1 and CDR2 sequences are LGHDT and YNNKEL (reference sequence). In the original analysis: Amplification of reference gene primers provided the estimated nucleated cell counts. Method: immunoSEQ multiplex PCR; TCRdb's copy keeps in-frame clones and lacks some. V and J calls and clone size are those listed in that table; D and trimming were worked out from the DNA. The sample includes some 120,000 clones, more than 70% of them seen just once. The clonotype originates from a woman aged 55-69 years with acute or convalescent COVID-19. The sample comprised peripheral blood. The rearrangement joins TRBV3-1 (or the pseudogene TRBV3-2) to TRBJ2-2, with TRBD2 matching 7 bases. CDR3 amino acids: CASSQNSGSNTGELFF. CDR3 sequence (DNA): TGTGCCAGCAGCCAAAATAGCGGGTCGAACACCGGGGAGCTGTTTTTT.